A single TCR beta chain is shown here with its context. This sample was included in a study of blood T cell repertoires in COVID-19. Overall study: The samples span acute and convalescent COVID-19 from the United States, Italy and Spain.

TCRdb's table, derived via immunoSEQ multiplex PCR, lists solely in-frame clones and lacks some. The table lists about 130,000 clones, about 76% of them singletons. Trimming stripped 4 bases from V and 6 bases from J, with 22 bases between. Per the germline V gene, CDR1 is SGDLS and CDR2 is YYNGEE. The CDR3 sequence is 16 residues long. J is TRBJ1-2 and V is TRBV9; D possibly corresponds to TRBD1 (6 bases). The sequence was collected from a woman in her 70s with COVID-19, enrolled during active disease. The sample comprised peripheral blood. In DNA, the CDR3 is TGTGCCAGCAGCCACCGAGAACGCTGGACAGAAGATGGCTACACCTTC. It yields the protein CASSHRERWTEDGYTF. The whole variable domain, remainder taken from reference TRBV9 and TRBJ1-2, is DSGVTQTPKHLITATGQRVTLRCSPRSGDLSVYWYQQSLDQGLQFLIQYYNGEERAKGNILERFSAQQFPDLHSELNLSSLELGDSALYFCASSHRERWTEDGYTFGSGTRLTVV.